This passage covers 19 T cell receptor beta chains from one sample sequenced in a study of cytomegalovirus exposure and HLA in healthy donors. Vbeta (60) and Jbeta (13) primers were used in the PCR. Produced via immunoSEQ multiplex PCR; TCRdb's table is partial and in-frame only. The sample holds tens of thousands of clones, roughly 83% seen once. Sequencing input: PBMCs. Receptor source: a man younger than 30 in good health and CMV-seronegative.

The chain has TRBV19 and TRBJ1-5; D not resolved. The V end was cut by 1 base, the J end by 6 bases, with 7 bases between. The CDR3 runs to 13 residues. Germline V gives CDR1 LNHDA, CDR2 SQIVND (reference sequence). CDR3 in amino acids: CASSIGWSQPQHF. CDR3 nucleotides: TGTGCCAGTAGTATAGGGTGGAGTCAGCCCCAGCATTTT.

The chain has TRBV27 and TRBJ1-2; 10 positions match TRBD1. After removal of 5 bases from V and 8 bases from J, the junction contained 2 bases not matched to a gene. Germline-derived CDR1 and CDR2 are MNHEY and SMNVEV (reference sequence). This CDR3 contains 12 residues. The CDR3 loop reads CASSGTGVGYTF. The CDR3 DNA follows: TGTGCCAGCAGTGGGACAGGGGTCGGCTACACCTTC.

This clone was seen only once. The chain recombines TRBV6-1 with TRBJ1-1; 8 nucleotides agree with TRBD1. This CDR3 comprises 15 residues. V lost 6 bases and J lost 1; bases outside the gene matches: 7. Germline CDR1 and CDR2: MNHNS and SASEGT. The CDR3 nucleotides read TGTGCCAGCAGGCCCGTGGGACAGGAGAACACTGAAGCTTTCTTT. Translated: CASRPVGQENTEAFF.

V usage is TRBV29-1 and J usage is TRBJ1-1; 7 bases match TRBD1. The CDR3 has 12 residues. V lost 7 bases, J lost 5 bases, and 7 bases stayed unmatched. CDR1 is SQVTM, CDR2 ANQGSEA, per germline. This CDR3 reads CSAAGGRTEAFF. The CDR3 nucleotides are TGCAGCGCTGCAGGGGGTCGTACTGAAGCTTTCTTT.

This clone was seen only once. The genes are TRBV5-6 and TRBJ1-3; maybe TRBD1 (6 bases). The CDR3 extends over 15 amino acids. CDR1 SGHDT and CDR2 YYEEEE come from the germline V gene. The V and J ends lost 1 base and 3 bases respectively, with 11 bases between them. CDR3 sequence: CASSLQGRFGNTIYF. The DNA of the CDR3 is TGTGCCAGCAGCTTGCAGGGGCGTTTTGGAAACACCATATATTTT.

The V gene is TRBV7-9, the J gene TRBJ2-1, with 15 nucleotides matching TRBD2. This CDR3 region has 19 residues. Germline lookup yields CDR1 SEHNR and CDR2 FQNEAQ (reference sequence). Unmatched junction bases numbered 9, after V lost 5 bases and J lost 1 base. Written as DNA, the CDR3 is TGTGCCAGCAGCGGGGAGGGACTAGCGGGAGGCCGTTCCTACAATGAGCAGTTCTTC. Protein product: CASSGEGLAGGRSYNEQFF.

The chain recombines TRBV27 with TRBJ2-1; 8 nucleotides align to TRBD2. V lost 2 bases, J lost 4 bases, and 7 bases stayed unmatched. In germline, CDR1 is MNHEY, CDR2 SMNVEV (reference sequence). The CDR3 loop spans 16 amino acids. The CDR3 protein is CASSLKGSGTYNEQFF. As DNA, the CDR3 is TGTGCCAGCAGTTTAAAAGGTAGCGGGACGTACAATGAGCAGTTCTTC.

The chain recombines TRBV5-4 with TRBJ1-1, with D unclear. The CDR3 spans 16 residues. Germline CDR1 SGHNT, CDR2 YYREEE (reference sequence). The V and J ends lost 0 bases and 1 base respectively, with 13 bases between them. The CDR3 bases are TGTGCCAGCAGCTTGGGCGCCCGTGGGCAGAACACTGAAGCTTTCTTT. This translates into CASSLGARGQNTEAFF.

This chain uses TRBV27 with TRBJ2-1, with D perhaps TRBD2 (5 bases). The CDR3 has 14 amino acids. Trimming took 4 bases from V and 0 from J, leaving 7 bases between them. Germline V lookup: CDR1 MNHEY, CDR2 SMNVEV (reference sequence). The CDR3 is CASSWLASYNEQFF. For the CDR3, the DNA is TGTGCCAGCAGTTGGCTAGCCTCCTACAATGAGCAGTTCTTC.

This clone was seen only once. This sequence joins TRBV7-2 and TRBJ2-2, with 11 positions matching TRBD1. The CDR3 length is 16 residues. Looked up from germline, CDR1 is SGHTA and CDR2 is FQGNSA. V shed 5 bases, J shed 6 bases, and the junction held 8 bases outside the gene matches. The CDR3 nucleotides are TGTGCCAGCAGCCTCCGGACAGGGGGCTCGTCCGGGGAGCTGTTTTTT. As protein: CASSLRTGGSSGELFF. The full variable domain, its missing parts supplied by reference TRBV7-2 and TRBJ2-2, is GAGVSQSPSNKVTEKGKDVELRCDPISGHTALYWYRQSLGQGLEFLIYFQGNSAPDKSGLPSDRFSAERTGGSVSTLTIQRTQQEDSAVYLCASSLRTGGSSGELFFGEGSRLTVL.

The rearrangement links TRBV27 to TRBJ1-2; TRBD1 is a possible D gene (6 bases). The germline CDR1 and CDR2 sequences are MNHEY and SMNVEV (reference sequence). V was trimmed by 5 bases and J by 4 bases, leaving 23 bases between them. The CDR3 contains 17 residues. The CDR3 reads CASSRSLSGQRIYGYTF. The DNA of the CDR3 is TGTGCCAGCAGTCGCTCCCTAAGTGGACAGAGAATCTATGGCTACACCTTC.

V usage is TRBV4-3 and J usage is TRBJ2-1; 11 nucleotides match TRBD2. The CDR3 length is 16 residues. The V gene end was trimmed by 3 bases and the J gene end by 3 bases; junction bases not matched to a gene: 4. In germline, CDR1 is LGHNA, CDR2 YSLEER. CDR3 in DNA: TGCGCCAGCAGCCAGGTAGCGGGAGGGGTCTACAATGAGCAGTTCTTC. Its translation: CASSQVAGGVYNEQFF.

J is TRBJ1-1 and V is TRBV4-1, with D tentatively TRBD1 (6 bases). The CDR3 length is 14 residues. Trimming stripped 0 bases from V and 8 bases from J, with 13 bases between. In germline, CDR1 is MGHRA, CDR2 YSYEKL. For the CDR3, the DNA is TGCGCCAGCAGCCAAGATCAAAGGACAGCAGAAGCTTTCTTT. It yields the protein CASSQDQRTAEAFF.

The chain employs TRBV2 and TRBJ1-2, with 9 bases fitting TRBD1. The V gene's germline CDR1 is SNHLY and CDR2 FYNNEI. The CDR3 sequence is 13 residues long. With 1 base clipped from V and 10 bases from J, the junction kept 4 bases outside the gene matches. DNA for the CDR3: TGTGCCAGCAGTGAAGGACAGGGGGACCACTACACCTTC. It encodes CASSEGQGDHYTF.

V and J are TRBV30 and TRBJ1-5; D ambiguous. There are 13 residues in the CDR3. Germline CDR1 GTSNPN, CDR2 SVGIG (reference sequence). Trimming cost V 0 bases and J 4 bases, with 7 bases left between them. The CDR3 nucleotides are TGTGCCTGGAGTGTCCGGGAAAATCAGCCCCAGCATTTT. Its protein is CAWSVRENQPQHF. Drawing the rest from reference TRBV30 and TRBJ1-5, the complete variable domain is SQTIHQWPATLVQPVGSPLSLECTVEGTSNPNLYWYRQAAGRGLQLLFYSVGIGQISSEVPQNLSASRPQDRQFILSSKKLLLSDSGFYLCAWSVRENQPQHFGDGTRLSIL.

The V and J genes are TRBV7-9 and TRBJ2-7, with D possibly matching TRBD2 (6 bases). V lost 3 bases and J 2 bases, leaving 11 bases between the germline ends. The CDR3 consists of 14 residues. Germline V gene lookup returns CDR1 SEHNR and CDR2 FQNEAQ (reference sequence). The CDR3 loop is CASSFLADTYEQYF. CDR3 bases: TGTGCCAGCAGCTTTTTAGCGGATACCTACGAGCAGTACTTC.

The J gene is TRBJ2-7, the V gene TRBV29-1, with a tentative D call TRBD2 (6 bases). This CDR3 region has 14 residues. The germline CDR1 and CDR2 sequences are SQVTM and ANQGSEA. Trimming removed 5 bases from V and 2 bases from J, with 16 bases in between. The CDR3: CSVLVGTPTYEQYF. CDR3 sequence (DNA): TGCAGCGTTCTAGTTGGGACTCCAACCTACGAGCAGTACTTC.

The chain couples TRBV5-8 to TRBJ2-1, with 16 positions matching TRBD2. Looked up from germline, CDR1 is SGHTS and CDR2 is YDEGEE. V gave up 4 bases and J gave up 7 bases; unmatched junction bases: 2. The CDR3 length is 15 residues. In DNA form, the CDR3 reads TGTGCCAGCAGCACGGGACTAGCGGGAGGGAATGAGCAGTTCTTC. Amino acid sequence: CASSTGLAGGNEQFF.

The V call is TRBV5-8, the J call TRBJ1-4, with D perhaps TRBD1 (6 bases). V lost 3 bases and J lost 0, with 9 bases in between. The length of the CDR3 is 15 residues. Per germline, CDR1 SGHTS and CDR2 YDEGEE. The CDR3 reads CASSSRQATNEKLFF. CDR3 bases: TGTGCCAGCAGCTCCCGACAGGCAACTAATGAAAAACTGTTTTTT.